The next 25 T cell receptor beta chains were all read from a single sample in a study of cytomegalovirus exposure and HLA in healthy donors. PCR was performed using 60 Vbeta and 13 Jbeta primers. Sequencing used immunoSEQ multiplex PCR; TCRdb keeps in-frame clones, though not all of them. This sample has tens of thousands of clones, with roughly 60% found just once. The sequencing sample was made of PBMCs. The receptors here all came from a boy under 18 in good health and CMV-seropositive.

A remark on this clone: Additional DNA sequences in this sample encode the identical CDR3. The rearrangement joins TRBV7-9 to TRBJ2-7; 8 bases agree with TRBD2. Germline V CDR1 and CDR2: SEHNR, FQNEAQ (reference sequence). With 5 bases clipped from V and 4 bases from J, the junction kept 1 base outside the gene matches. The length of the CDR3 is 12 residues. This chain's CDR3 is CASSPGGYEQYF. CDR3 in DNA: TGTGCCAGCAGCCCGGGGGGGTACGAGCAGTACTTC.

DNA of the CDR3: TGTGCCAGCAGAGTAGAGACAGGGAAAGATCAGCCCCAGCATTTT. The encoded protein is CASRVETGKDQPQHF. V and J are TRBV2 and TRBJ1-5, with 7 bases fitting TRBD1. The CDR3 spans 15 residues. Germline lookup yields CDR1 SNHLY and CDR2 FYNNEI. Trimming at V came to 6 bases and at J to 5 bases, leaving 10 bases not matched to a gene.

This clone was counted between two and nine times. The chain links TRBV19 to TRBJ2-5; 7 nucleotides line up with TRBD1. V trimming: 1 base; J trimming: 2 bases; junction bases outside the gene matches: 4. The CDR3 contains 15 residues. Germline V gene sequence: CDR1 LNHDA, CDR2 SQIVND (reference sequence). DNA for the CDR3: TGTGCCAGTAGTATAGGGGGACAGAGACAAGAGACCCAGTACTTC. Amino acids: CASSIGGQRQETQYF.

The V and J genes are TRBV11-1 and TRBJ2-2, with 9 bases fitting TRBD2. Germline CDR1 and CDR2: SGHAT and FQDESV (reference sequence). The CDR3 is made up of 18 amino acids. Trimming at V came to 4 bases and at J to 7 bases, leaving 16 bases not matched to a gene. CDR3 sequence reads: CASSSNFRLAERLGELFF. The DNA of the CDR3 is TGTGCCAGCAGCTCGAACTTCCGACTAGCGGAAAGGCTCGGGGAGCTGTTTTTT. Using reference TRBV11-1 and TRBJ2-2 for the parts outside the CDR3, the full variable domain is EAEVAQSPRYKITEKSQAVAFWCDPISGHATLYWYRQILGQGPELLVQFQDESVVDDSQLPKDRFSAERLKGVDSTLKIQPAELGDSAMYLCASSSNFRLAERLGELFFGEGSRLTVL.

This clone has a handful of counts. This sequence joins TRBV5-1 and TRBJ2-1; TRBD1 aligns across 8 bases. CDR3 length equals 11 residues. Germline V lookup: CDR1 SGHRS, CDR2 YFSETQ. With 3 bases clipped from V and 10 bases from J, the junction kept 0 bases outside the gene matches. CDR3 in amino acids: CASSWDREQFF. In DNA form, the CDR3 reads TGCGCCAGCAGCTGGGACAGGGAGCAGTTCTTC.

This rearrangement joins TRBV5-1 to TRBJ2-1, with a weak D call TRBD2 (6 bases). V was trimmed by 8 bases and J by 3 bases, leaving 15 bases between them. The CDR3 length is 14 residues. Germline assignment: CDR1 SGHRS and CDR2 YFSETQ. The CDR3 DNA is TGCGCCAGTACGCCCGGGACTCACTACAATGAGCAGTTCTTC. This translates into CASTPGTHYNEQFF. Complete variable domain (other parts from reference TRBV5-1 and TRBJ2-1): KAGVTQTPRYLIKTRGQQVTLSCSPISGHRSVSWYQQTPGQGLQFLFEYFSETQRNKGNFPGRFSGRQFSNSRSEMNVSTLELGDSALYLCASTPGTHYNEQFFGPGTRLTVL.

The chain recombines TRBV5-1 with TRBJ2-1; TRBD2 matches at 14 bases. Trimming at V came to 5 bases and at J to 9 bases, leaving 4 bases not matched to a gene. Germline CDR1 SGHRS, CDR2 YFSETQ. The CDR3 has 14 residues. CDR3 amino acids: CASRQGTSGGEQFF. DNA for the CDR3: TGCGCCAGCAGACAGGGGACTAGCGGGGGTGAGCAGTTCTTC.

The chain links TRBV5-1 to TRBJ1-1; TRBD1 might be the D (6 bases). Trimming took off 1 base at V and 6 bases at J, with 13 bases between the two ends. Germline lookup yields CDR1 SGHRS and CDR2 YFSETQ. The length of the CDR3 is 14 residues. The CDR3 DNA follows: TGCGCCAGCAGCTTGTATCTTGGACAGTCTGAAGCTTTCTTT. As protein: CASSLYLGQSEAFF.

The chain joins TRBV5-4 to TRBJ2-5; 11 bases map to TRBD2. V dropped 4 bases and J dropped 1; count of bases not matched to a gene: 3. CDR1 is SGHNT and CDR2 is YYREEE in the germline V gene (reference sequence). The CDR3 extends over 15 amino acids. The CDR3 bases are TGTGCCAGCAGCAAGGGACTAGCGGTCCAAGAGACCCAGTACTTC. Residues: CASSKGLAVQETQYF.

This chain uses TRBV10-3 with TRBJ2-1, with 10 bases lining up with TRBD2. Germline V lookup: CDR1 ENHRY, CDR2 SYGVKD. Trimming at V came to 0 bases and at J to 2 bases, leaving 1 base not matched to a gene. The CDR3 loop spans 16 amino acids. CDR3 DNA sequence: TGTGCCATCAGTGAGTCTAGCGGGGGGACCTACAATGAGCAGTTCTTC. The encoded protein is CAISESSGGTYNEQFF.

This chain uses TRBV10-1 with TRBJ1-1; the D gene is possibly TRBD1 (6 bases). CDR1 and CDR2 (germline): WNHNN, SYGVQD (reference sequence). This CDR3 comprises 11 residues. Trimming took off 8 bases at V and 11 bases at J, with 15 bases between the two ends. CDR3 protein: CASGTGTLAFF. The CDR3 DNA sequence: TGCGCCAGCGGCACAGGGACGCTGGCTTTCTTT.

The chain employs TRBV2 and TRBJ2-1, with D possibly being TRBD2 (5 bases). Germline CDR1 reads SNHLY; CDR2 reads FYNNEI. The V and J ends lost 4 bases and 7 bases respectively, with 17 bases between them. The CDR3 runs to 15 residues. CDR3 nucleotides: TGTGCCAGCAGTGTAACGAGGACTCACCATAATGAGCAGTTCTTC. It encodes CASSVTRTHHNEQFF.

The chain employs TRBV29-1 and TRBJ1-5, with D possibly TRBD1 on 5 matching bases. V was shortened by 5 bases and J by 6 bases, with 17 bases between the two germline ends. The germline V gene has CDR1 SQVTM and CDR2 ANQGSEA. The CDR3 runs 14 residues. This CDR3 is CSVRDLGVGQPQHF. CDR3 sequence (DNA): TGCAGCGTTAGGGACTTGGGAGTAGGTCAGCCCCAGCATTTT.

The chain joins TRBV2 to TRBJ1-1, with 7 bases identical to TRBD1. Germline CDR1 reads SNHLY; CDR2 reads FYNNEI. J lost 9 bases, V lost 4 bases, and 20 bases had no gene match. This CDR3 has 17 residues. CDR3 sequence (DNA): TGTGCCAGCAGTGGAATTGAATGGACAGGAAGGTCCGGAAAAGCTTTCTTT. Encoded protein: CASSGIEWTGRSGKAFF.

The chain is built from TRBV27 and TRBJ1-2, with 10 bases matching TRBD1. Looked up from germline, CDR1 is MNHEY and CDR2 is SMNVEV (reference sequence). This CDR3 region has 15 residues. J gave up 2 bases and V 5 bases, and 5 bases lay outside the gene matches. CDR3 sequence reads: CASSGGQGRNYGYTF. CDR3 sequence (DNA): TGTGCCAGCAGTGGGGGACAGGGGAGAAACTATGGCTACACCTTC.

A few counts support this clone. CDR3 in DNA: TGCGCCAGCAGGGATCAGGGGACTGAAGCTTTCTTT. It encodes CASRDQGTEAFF. The chain has TRBV5-1 and TRBJ1-1, with D maybe TRBD1 (6 bases). Trimming shortened V by 5 bases and J by 5 bases, and 10 bases separated the two germline ends. The length of the CDR3 is 12 residues. Germline assignment: CDR1 SGHRS and CDR2 YFSETQ.

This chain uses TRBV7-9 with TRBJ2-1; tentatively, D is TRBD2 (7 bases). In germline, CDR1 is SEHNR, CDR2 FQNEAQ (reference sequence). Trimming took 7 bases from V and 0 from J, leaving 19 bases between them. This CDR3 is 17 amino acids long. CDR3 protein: CASILGGRGLSYNEQFF. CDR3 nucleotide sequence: TGTGCCAGCATCCTGGGGGGGCGGGGGCTCTCCTACAATGAGCAGTTCTTC.

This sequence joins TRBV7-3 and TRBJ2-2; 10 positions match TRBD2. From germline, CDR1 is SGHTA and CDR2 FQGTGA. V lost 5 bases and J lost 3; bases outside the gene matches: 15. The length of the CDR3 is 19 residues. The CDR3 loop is CASSPAQGLAWGDTGELFF. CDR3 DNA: TGTGCCAGCAGCCCCGCACAGGGACTAGCGTGGGGGGACACCGGGGAGCTGTTTTTT.

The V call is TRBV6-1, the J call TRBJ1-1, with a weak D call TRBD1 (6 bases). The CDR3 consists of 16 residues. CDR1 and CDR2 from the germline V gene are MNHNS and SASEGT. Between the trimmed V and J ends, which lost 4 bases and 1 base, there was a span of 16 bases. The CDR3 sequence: CASSGTPSQGNTEAFF. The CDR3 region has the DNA TGTGCCAGCAGTGGAACCCCCTCACAGGGGAACACTGAAGCTTTCTTT.

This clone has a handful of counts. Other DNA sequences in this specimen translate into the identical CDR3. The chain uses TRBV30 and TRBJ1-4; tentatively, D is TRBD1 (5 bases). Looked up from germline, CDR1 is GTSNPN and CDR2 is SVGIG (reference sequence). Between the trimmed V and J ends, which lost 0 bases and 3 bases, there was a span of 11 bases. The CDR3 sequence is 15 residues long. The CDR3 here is CAWSVRGRPNEKLFF. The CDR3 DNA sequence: TGTGCCTGGAGTGTAAGGGGCAGACCTAATGAAAAACTGTTTTTT. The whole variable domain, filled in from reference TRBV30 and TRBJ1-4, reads SQTIHQWPATLVQPVGSPLSLECTVEGTSNPNLYWYRQAAGRGLQLLFYSVGIGQISSEVPQNLSASRPQDRQFILSSKKLLLSDSGFYLCAWSVRGRPNEKLFFGSGTQLSVL.

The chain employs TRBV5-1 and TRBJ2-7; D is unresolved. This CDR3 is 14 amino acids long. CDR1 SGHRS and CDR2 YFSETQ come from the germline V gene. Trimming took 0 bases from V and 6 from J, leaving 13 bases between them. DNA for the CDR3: TGCGCCAGCAGCTTGGAGCCTAACCTCTCCGAGCAGTACTTC. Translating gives CASSLEPNLSEQYF.

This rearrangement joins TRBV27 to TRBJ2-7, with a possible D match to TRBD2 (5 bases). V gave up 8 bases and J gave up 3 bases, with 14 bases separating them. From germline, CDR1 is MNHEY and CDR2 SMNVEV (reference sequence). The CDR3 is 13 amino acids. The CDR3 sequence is CASGLAGDYEQYF. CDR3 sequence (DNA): TGTGCCAGCGGCCTGGCGGGCGACTACGAGCAGTACTTC.

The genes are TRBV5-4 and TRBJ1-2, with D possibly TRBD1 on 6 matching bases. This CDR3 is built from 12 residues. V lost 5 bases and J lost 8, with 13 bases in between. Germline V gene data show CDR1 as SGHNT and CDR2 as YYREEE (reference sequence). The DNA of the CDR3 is TGTGCCAGCAGACAGGAGACAGGCGGCTACACCTTC. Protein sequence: CASRQETGGYTF. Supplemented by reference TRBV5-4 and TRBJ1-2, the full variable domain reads ETGVTQSPTHLIKTRGQQVTLRCSSQSGHNTVSWYQQALGQGPQFIFQYYREEENGRGNFPPRFSGLQFPNYSSELNVNALELDDSALYLCASRQETGGYTFGSGTRLTVV.

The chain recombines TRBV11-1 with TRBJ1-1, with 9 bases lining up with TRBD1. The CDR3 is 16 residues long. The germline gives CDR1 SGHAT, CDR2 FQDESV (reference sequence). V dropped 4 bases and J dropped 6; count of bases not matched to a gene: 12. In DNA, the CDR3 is TGTGCCAGCAGCTCTCCCGGGACAGGGAAAGTTTCTGAAGCTTTCTTT. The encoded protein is CASSSPGTGKVSEAFF.

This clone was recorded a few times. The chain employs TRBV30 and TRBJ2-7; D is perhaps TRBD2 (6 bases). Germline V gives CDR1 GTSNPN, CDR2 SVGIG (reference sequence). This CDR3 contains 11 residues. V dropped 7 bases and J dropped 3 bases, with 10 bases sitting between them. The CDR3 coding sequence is TGTGCCTCGGGACTTTACTACGAGCAGTACTTC. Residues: CASGLYYEQYF.